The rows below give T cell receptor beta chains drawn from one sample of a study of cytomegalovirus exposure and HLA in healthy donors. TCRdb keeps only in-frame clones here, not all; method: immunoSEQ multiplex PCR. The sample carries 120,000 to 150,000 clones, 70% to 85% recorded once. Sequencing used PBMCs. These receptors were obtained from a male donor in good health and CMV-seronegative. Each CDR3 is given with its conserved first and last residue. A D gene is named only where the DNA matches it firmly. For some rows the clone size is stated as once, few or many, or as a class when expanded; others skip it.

CAWSDRDISYEQYF TGTGCCTGGAGTGATCGGGACATCTCCTACGAGCAGTACTTC TRBV30 NA NA TRBJ2-7
CASSEYYRSTDTQYF TGCGCCAGCAGTGAGTATTATCGGAGCACAGATACGCAGTATTTT TRBV10-1 NA NA TRBJ2-3
CASSQLRTVLNEQFF TGCGCCAGCAGCCAACTCCGGACTGTACTCAATGAGCAGTTCTTC TRBV5-1 NA NA TRBJ2-1
CASSTRPGVDKLFF TGTGCCAGCAGTACCCGTCCAGGGGTTGATAAACTGTTTTTT TRBV27 NA NA TRBJ1-4
CASAPGRTSGNEQFF TGTGCCAGCGCCCCCGGGCGAACTAGCGGCAATGAGCAGTTCTTC TRBV5-4 TRBD2 NA TRBJ2-1
CASNQDSHTYEQYF TGTGCCAGCAACCAGGACAGCCACACCTACGAGCAGTACTTC TRBV2 NA NA TRBJ2-7
CASSSTSGTSSYNEQFF TGTGCCAGCAGTTCCACTAGCGGGACCAGCTCCTACAATGAGCAGTTCTTC TRBV28 TRBD2 NA TRBJ2-1
CASRSQGSTEAFF TGTGCCAGCAGATCACAGGGGAGCACTGAAGCTTTCTTT TRBV6-5 TRBD1 NA TRBJ1-1
CASSPSRWLRGEKLFF TGCGCCAGCAGTCCATCAAGATGGCTGCGGGGTGAAAAACTGTTTTTT TRBV4-3 NA once TRBJ1-4
CASYIGVGANVLTF TGTGCCAGCTATATAGGGGTTGGGGCCAACGTCCTGACTTTC TRBV2 NA NA TRBJ2-6
CARNRLAGGAGELFF TGTGCCAGAAACCGATTAGCGGGAGGGGCCGGGGAGCTGTTTTTT TRBV2 TRBD2 NA TRBJ2-2
CAWSGSSSYNEQFF TGTGCCTGGAGTGGCTCTAGCTCCTACAATGAGCAGTTCTTC TRBV30 NA NA TRBJ2-1
CASSLDNSEQFF TGCGCCAGCAGCTTGGATAATAGTGAGCAGTTCTTC TRBV5-1 NA NA TRBJ2-1
CASSLAGELFF TGTGCCAGCAGTTTAGCGGGGGAGCTGTTTTTT TRBV28 NA NA TRBJ2-2
CASSLQGPGNEQFF TGTGCCAGCAGCTTACAGGGGCCGGGCAATGAGCAGTTCTTC TRBV6-5 TRBD1 NA TRBJ2-1
CASSLIGDRGAYEQYF TGTGCCAGCAGCCTAATAGGAGACAGGGGAGCCTACGAGCAGTACTTC TRBV25-1 TRBD1 NA TRBJ2-7
CASSYRGEGYEQYF TGTGCCAGCAGCTACAGGGGGGAGGGTTACGAGCAGTACTTC TRBV7-9 NA NA TRBJ2-7